The T cell receptor beta chain described here comes from a study of cytomegalovirus exposure and HLA in healthy donors. The ends were cut back, 0 bases at V and 0 bases at J, with 12 bases in the middle. The CDR3 loop spans 17 amino acids. The germline gives CDR1 LGHNA, CDR2 YSLEER. The PCR made use of 60 Vbeta and 13 Jbeta primers. Only in-frame clones appear in the TCRdb table, and some are missing; sequencing was by immunoSEQ multiplex PCR. The sample shows under 200,000 clones, 68% of them seen only once. The clonotype was recovered from a middle-aged woman in good health and CMV-seropositive. Input material: PBMCs. The V call is TRBV4-3, the J call TRBJ1-3; D unresolved. CDR3 nucleotides: TGCGCCAGCAGCCAAGACTACAAGCGGAGCTCTGGAAACACCATATATTTT. Translated, it gives CASSQDYKRSSGNTIYF.